The 21 T cell receptor beta chains below were found in one sample sequenced in a study of shared clonotypes between healthy human individuals. The data were produced by immunoSEQ multiplex PCR, yet TCRdb's version contains in-frame clones alone and is incomplete. There are 2 million to 2.5 million clones in the sample; roughly 93% occur only once, and about 0.39% lies in the top ten. The sequenced material came from naive CD4+ T cells from PBMCs. Subset here: CD45RA+ positively selected. All receptors come from a man between 18 and 29 years old in good health. Some clones in this sample may be carry-over from other donors' samples.

V and J are TRBV7-9 and TRBJ1-5, with D hard to call. The germline V gene encodes CDR1 SEHNR and CDR2 FQNEAQ (reference sequence). The CDR3 length is 16 residues. V lost 2 bases and J lost 0, with 11 bases in between. The CDR3 DNA sequence: TGTGCCAGCAGCTTATTGGAAGGTCGTAGCAATCAGCCCCAGCATTTT. It yields the protein CASSLLEGRSNQPQHF. Variable domain in full (rest from reference TRBV7-9 and TRBJ1-5): DTGVSQNPRHKITKRGQNVTFRCDPISEHNRLYWYRQTLGQGPEFLTYFQNEAQLEKSRLLSDRFSAERPKGSFSTLEIQRTEQGDSAMYLCASSLLEGRSNQPQHFGDGTRLSIL.

This clone was seen once. The genes are TRBV7-9 and TRBJ2-2, with a tentative D call TRBD1 (5 bases). The CDR3 runs to 14 residues. Trimming pared 2 bases from V and 6 bases from J, leaving 10 bases between. Germline lookup yields CDR1 SEHNR and CDR2 FQNEAQ (reference sequence). DNA for the CDR3: TGTGCCAGCAGCTTAACATCCAGGGCCGGGGAGCTGTTTTTT. This gives the protein CASSLTSRAGELFF.

The chain combines TRBV7-2 with TRBJ2-1; D call uncertain. The germline V gene has CDR1 SGHTA and CDR2 FQGNSA. V lost 1 base and J lost 9, with 7 bases in between. The CDR3 covers 12 residues. CDR3 in DNA: TGTGCCAGCAGCTTAGATAGGGTTGAGCAGTTCTTC. The encoded protein is CASSLDRVEQFF. Filled out from reference TRBV7-2 and TRBJ2-1, the complete variable domain reads GAGVSQSPSNKVTEKGKDVELRCDPISGHTALYWYRQSLGQGLEFLIYFQGNSAPDKSGLPSDRFSAERTGGSVSTLTIQRTQQEDSAVYLCASSLDRVEQFFGPGTRLTVL.

The V and J genes are TRBV7-2 and TRBJ2-7; TRBD2 aligns across 9 bases. The J segment lost 2 bases and the V segment lost 1 base, leaving 3 bases of the junction unmatched. The CDR3 totals 15 residues. Looked up from germline, CDR1 is SGHTA and CDR2 is FQGNSA. CDR3 sequence: CASSLVPSGTYEQYF. The CDR3 DNA reads TGTGCCAGCAGCTTAGTCCCTAGCGGGACCTACGAGCAGTACTTC.

The chain's CDR3 is CSTEGGPRGDTQYF. The CDR3 nucleotides read TGCAGCACCGAGGGTGGACCACGGGGAGATACGCAGTATTTT. The J gene is TRBJ2-3, the V gene TRBV29-1; D is perhaps TRBD2 (5 bases). CDR1 and CDR2 (germline): SQVTM, ANQGSEA. The CDR3 runs to 14 residues. V gave up 8 bases and J gave up 5 bases, with 20 bases separating them.

This chain connects TRBV7-9 to TRBJ1-1, with 9 positions matching TRBD1. After removal of 5 bases from V and 1 base from J, the junction contained 5 bases not matched to a gene. Germline CDR1 reads SEHNR; CDR2 reads FQNEAQ (reference sequence). CDR3 length: 15 residues. The CDR3 DNA sequence: TGTGCCAGCAGCACTACAGGGGGCCCGAACACTGAAGCTTTCTTT. Amino acid sequence: CASSTTGGPNTEAFF. Full variable domain (outside the CDR3, taken from reference TRBV7-9 and TRBJ1-1): DTGVSQNPRHKITKRGQNVTFRCDPISEHNRLYWYRQTLGQGPEFLTYFQNEAQLEKSRLLSDRFSAERPKGSFSTLEIQRTEQGDSAMYLCASSTTGGPNTEAFFGQGTRLTVV.

CDR3 loop: CASSVRGQANYGYTF. CDR3 DNA: TGTGCCAGCAGCGTCAGGGGACAGGCCAACTATGGCTACACCTTC. The rearrangement links TRBV9 to TRBJ1-2; TRBD1 aligns across 8 bases. This CDR3 comprises 15 residues. V dropped 2 bases and J dropped 2; count of bases not matched to a gene: 5. Germline CDR1 and CDR2: SGDLS and YYNGEE.

Comments on this clone: The same CDR3 can be traced to other DNA sequences in this sample. The rearrangement uses TRBV19 and TRBJ2-7; 8 bases map to TRBD1. J was trimmed by 3 bases and V by 4 bases; bases with no gene match: 5. The V gene's germline CDR1 is LNHDA and CDR2 SQIVND (reference sequence). CDR3 length: 14 amino acids. The CDR3: CASSTTGGGYEQYF. The CDR3 DNA is TGTGCCAGTAGTACCACAGGGGGTGGCTACGAGCAGTACTTC. The full variable domain, completed using reference TRBV19 and TRBJ2-7, is DGGITQSPKYLFRKEGQNVTLSCEQNLNHDAMYWYRQDPGQGLRLIYYSQIVNDFQKGDIAEGYSVSREKKESFPLTVTSAQKNPTAFYLCASSTTGGGYEQYFGPGTRLTVT.

The chain is built from TRBV4-2 and TRBJ2-5; no definite D call. This CDR3 contains 14 residues. Trimming pared 0 bases from V and 1 base from J, leaving 6 bases between. CDR1 is LGHNA and CDR2 is YNFKEQ in the germline V gene. CDR3 DNA: TGTGCCAGCAGCCAAGAACTCCCCCAAGAGACCCAGTACTTC. Residues: CASSQELPQETQYF.

J is TRBJ1-1 and V is TRBV5-4; D is possibly TRBD1 (6 bases). The CDR3 runs 15 residues. V dropped 7 bases and J dropped 2 bases, with 18 bases sitting between them. CDR1 and CDR2 (germline): SGHNT, YYREEE (reference sequence). The CDR3 here is CASSTAETGNTEAFF. CDR3 DNA: TGTGCCAGCTCAACCGCAGAGACAGGTAACACTGAAGCTTTCTTT.

The genes are TRBV4-2 and TRBJ2-1; the match to TRBD2 covers 7 bases. CDR3 length equals 15 residues. Trimming removed 4 bases from V and 1 base from J; junction bases left unmatched: 4. Germline assignment: CDR1 LGHNA and CDR2 YNFKEQ. CDR3 region: CASSPASGSYNEQFF. CDR3 nucleotide sequence: TGTGCCAGCAGCCCCGCTAGCGGTTCCTACAATGAGCAGTTCTTC.

This chain connects TRBV30 to TRBJ2-7; D remains ambiguous. CDR3 length: 13 residues. V was clipped by 6 bases and J by 5 bases, with 17 bases between them. The V gene's germline CDR1 is GTSNPN and CDR2 SVGIG (reference sequence). The CDR3 sequence is CACHARAAHEQYF. CDR3 in DNA: TGTGCCTGCCACGCCCGGGCTGCCCACGAGCAGTACTTC.

The V call is TRBV7-2, the J call TRBJ1-3; 7 bases fit TRBD1. Germline trimming cut 4 bases from V and 0 bases from J; bases unmatched to any gene: 12. The CDR3 contains 18 residues. Germline loops: CDR1 SGHTA, CDR2 FQGNSA. The CDR3 nucleotides read TGTGCCAGCAGCTCATCCGGGACAGTACCCCTCTCTGGAAACACCATATATTTT. Translated: CASSSSGTVPLSGNTIYF.

The chain links TRBV7-8 to TRBJ1-3; 8 nucleotides line up with TRBD1. V lost 2 bases to trimming and J lost 9 bases; unmatched junction nucleotides: 9. Germline V gives CDR1 SGHVS, CDR2 FQNEAQ. This CDR3 has 15 amino acids. Written as DNA, the CDR3 is TGTGCCAGCAGCTTAATTCAGGACAGGGCGGCCACCATATATTTT. It yields the protein CASSLIQDRAATIYF.

The chain employs TRBV9 and TRBJ1-2; D might be TRBD1 (6 bases). Trimming left V 4 bases short and J 4 bases short, with 20 bases between. The CDR3 has 16 residues. CDR1 and CDR2 from the germline V gene are SGDLS and YYNGEE. The CDR3 sequence is CASSTGTLQMGYGYTF. The CDR3 DNA follows: TGTGCCAGCAGCACCGGGACACTACAGATGGGCTATGGCTACACCTTC.

The table lists this clone with a count of one. The sample has other DNA sequences that encode this CDR3 too. V usage is TRBV4-2 and J usage is TRBJ2-3; 16 bases agree with TRBD2. CDR1 and CDR2 from the germline V gene are LGHNA and YNFKEQ. V dropped 0 bases and J dropped 6; count of bases not matched to a gene: 3. The CDR3 is made up of 17 amino acids. Here the CDR3 DNA reads TGTGCCAGCAGCCAAGAGGGACTAGCGGGAGGGCCGGATACGCAGTATTTT. Protein product: CASSQEGLAGGPDTQYF.

The chain uses TRBV5-1 and TRBJ2-3; 7 nucleotides agree with TRBD1. The germline V gene encodes CDR1 SGHRS and CDR2 YFSETQ. The CDR3 loop spans 16 amino acids. V was pared by 4 bases and J by 4 bases, with 12 bases of the junction left unmatched. CDR3: CASSPRGPLVADTQYF. CDR3 nucleotide sequence: TGCGCCAGCAGCCCGAGGGGGCCCCTGGTCGCAGATACGCAGTATTTT.

The chain joins TRBV30 to TRBJ2-7, with 9 bases aligning to TRBD1. Germline assignment: CDR1 GTSNPN and CDR2 SVGIG (reference sequence). The CDR3 runs to 12 residues. Losses at the gene ends were 7 bases for V and 4 bases for J; bases not matched to a gene: 5. The chain's CDR3 is CASDRGGYEQYF. The CDR3 nucleotides are TGTGCCTCGGACAGGGGAGGGTACGAGCAGTACTTC.

J is TRBJ2-7 and V is TRBV4-3; D may be TRBD1 (6 bases). This CDR3 has 16 amino acids. Between the trimmed V and J ends, which lost 1 base and 0 bases, there was a span of 13 bases. CDR1 and CDR2 (germline): LGHNA, YSLEER. The CDR3 region is CASSQGQGMISYEQYF. As DNA, the CDR3 is TGCGCCAGCAGCCAAGGGCAGGGGATGATCTCCTACGAGCAGTACTTC.

The CDR3 bases are TGTGCCATCAGTTCTAGCTCTGGAAACACCATATATTTT. Its protein product is CAISSSSGNTIYF. This chain joins TRBV10-3 and TRBJ1-3; D ambiguous. V was cut by 5 bases and J by 0 bases, with 5 bases left in between. Germline CDR1 is ENHRY and CDR2 is SYGVKD. CDR3 length: 13 residues.

The V call is TRBV11-3, the J call TRBJ1-1; D remains unclear. The CDR3 consists of 13 residues. From germline, CDR1 is SGHNT and CDR2 YENEEA. Trimming left V 5 bases short and J 5 bases short, with 12 bases between. The CDR3 DNA reads TGTGCCAGCAGCCCGCCCGGAGGTACTGAAGCTTTCTTT. It is translated as CASSPPGGTEAFF. Full variable domain (rest looked up from reference TRBV11-3 and TRBJ1-1): EAGVVQSPRYKIIEKKQPVAFWCNPISGHNTLYWYLQNLGQGPELLIRYENEEAVDDSQLPKDRFSAERLKGVDSTLKIQPAELGDSAVYLCASSPPGGTEAFFGQGTRLTVV.